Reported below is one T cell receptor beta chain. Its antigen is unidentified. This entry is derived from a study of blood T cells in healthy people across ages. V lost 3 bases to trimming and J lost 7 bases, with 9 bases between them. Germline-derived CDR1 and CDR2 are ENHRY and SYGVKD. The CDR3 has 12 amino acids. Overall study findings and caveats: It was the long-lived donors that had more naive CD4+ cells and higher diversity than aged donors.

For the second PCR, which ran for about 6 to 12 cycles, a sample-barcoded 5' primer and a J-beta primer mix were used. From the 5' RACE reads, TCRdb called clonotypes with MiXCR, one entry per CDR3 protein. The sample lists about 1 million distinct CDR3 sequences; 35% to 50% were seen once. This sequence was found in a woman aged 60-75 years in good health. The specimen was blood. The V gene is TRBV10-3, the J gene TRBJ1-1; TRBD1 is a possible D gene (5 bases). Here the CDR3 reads CAISDARGEAFF. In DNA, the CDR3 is TGTGCCATCAGTGACGCGAGGGGTGAAGCTTTCTTT.